The 14 T cell receptor beta chains below come from one sample, sequenced in a study of blood T cells in healthy people across ages. Primed by a sample-barcoded 5' primer and a J-beta primer mix, a second PCR proceeded for 7 to 11 cycles. TCRdb recomputed calls from the 5' RACE reads with MiXCR, one row per CDR3 protein. The table records approximately 800,000 distinct CDR3 sequences, 50% to 65% of them present only once. The sample comprised blood. The origin of the receptors is an elderly man in good health.

The chain recombines TRBV29-1 with TRBJ2-2, with TRBD2 matching over 7 bases. The CDR3 runs 14 residues. Germline V gives CDR1 SQVTM, CDR2 ANQGSEA. The V gene end was trimmed by 5 bases and the J gene end by 0 bases; junction bases not matched to a gene: 3. CDR3 region: CSVSTSPNTGELFF. The CDR3 region has the DNA TGCAGCGTTTCGACTAGCCCGAACACCGGGGAGCTGTTTTTT.

This clonotype was detected a few times. The chain couples TRBV11-2 to TRBJ2-3; no definite D call. CDR3 length equals 15 residues. V lost 3 bases to trimming and J lost 14 bases, with 24 bases between them. The V gene's germline CDR1 is SGHAT and CDR2 FQNNGV. The CDR3 spells CASSFQRASHRYAYF. The CDR3 DNA follows: TGTGCCAGCAGCTTCCAAAGGGCTTCCCACAGATACGCGTATTTT.

This chain joins TRBV27 and TRBJ2-7, with 7 nucleotides matching TRBD2. This CDR3 has 14 residues. Trimming cost V 8 bases and J 6 bases; bases outside gene matches: 13. CDR1 and CDR2 (germline): MNHEY, SMNVEV (reference sequence). As DNA, the CDR3 is TGTGCCAGCCACTCGTGGGGGAGGGATAGCGAGCAGTACTTC. Protein sequence: CASHSWGRDSEQYF.

This clonotype appeared a few times. This chain joins TRBV4-2 and TRBJ2-5; maybe TRBD2 (5 bases). Germline CDR1 reads LGHNA; CDR2 reads YNFKEQ. The CDR3 extends over 17 amino acids. V shed 4 bases and J shed 2 bases, with 20 bases lying between them. CDR3 DNA: TGTGCCAGCAGCCCCCTAGAAGCTAGCAGCAGTCAAGAGACCCAGTACTTC. Translation gives CASSPLEASSSQETQYF.

The gene calls are TRBV7-3 and TRBJ2-7, with unresolved D. The CDR3 contains 15 residues. CDR1 and CDR2 (germline): SGHTA, FQGTGA. V was pared by 2 bases and J by 0 bases, with 11 bases between. The CDR3 sequence is CASSLVPLSSYEQYF. The CDR3 nucleotides are TGTGCCAGCAGCTTAGTCCCCCTTAGCTCCTACGAGCAGTACTTC. Combining the CDR3 with reference TRBV7-3 and TRBJ2-7 gives the whole variable domain GAGVSQTPSNKVTEKGKYVELRCDPISGHTALYWYRQSLGQGPEFLIYFQGTGAADDSGLPNDRFFAVRPEGSVSTLKIQRTERGDSAVYLCASSLVPLSSYEQYFGPGTRLTVT.

The chain is built from TRBV28 and TRBJ2-1, with 12 bases matching TRBD2. The V gene end was trimmed by 0 bases and the J gene end by 2 bases; junction bases not matched to a gene: 2. The germline V gene encodes CDR1 MDHEN and CDR2 SYDVKM. The CDR3 totals 17 residues. The CDR3 sequence is CASSLWGTSGPYNEQFF. In nucleotides, the CDR3 is TGTGCCAGCAGTTTATGGGGGACTAGCGGGCCCTACAATGAGCAGTTCTTC.

J is TRBJ1-1 and V is TRBV24-1; 7 positions agree with TRBD1. This CDR3 comprises 14 residues. The V gene's germline CDR1 is KGHDR and CDR2 SFDVKD. The J segment lost 8 bases and the V segment lost 5 bases, leaving 10 bases of the junction unmatched. CDR3 protein: CATSGSGGTREAFF. The CDR3 coding sequence is TGTGCCACCAGTGGATCAGGGGGTACGAGGGAAGCTTTCTTT.

The chain combines TRBV20-1 with TRBJ2-1; 8 bases line up with TRBD2. CDR3 length: 13 residues. Germline-derived CDR1 and CDR2 are DFQATT and SNEGSKA (reference sequence). V was clipped by 6 bases and J by 6 bases; unmatched bases: 7. The CDR3 region is CSADGRGGNEQFF. Written as DNA, the CDR3 is TGCAGTGCAGACGGACGGGGGGGCAATGAGCAGTTCTTC.

This clonotype was detected a few times. The chain has TRBV11-2 and TRBJ1-5; 10 nucleotides align to TRBD1. The CDR3 is 19 residues long. CDR1 is SGHAT and CDR2 is FQNNGV in the germline V gene. Losses at the gene ends were 1 base for V and 6 bases for J; bases not matched to a gene: 15. The CDR3 is CASSLGPRSGQGFGQPQHF. For the CDR3, the DNA is TGTGCCAGCAGCTTAGGCCCGCGCTCGGGACAGGGGTTCGGTCAGCCCCAGCATTTT.

The chain employs TRBV5-5 and TRBJ2-5, with 11 bases identical to TRBD2. The CDR3 is 15 residues long. CDR1 and CDR2 from the germline V gene are SGHKS and YYEKEE (reference sequence). With 0 bases clipped from V and 11 bases from J, the junction kept 9 bases outside the gene matches. CDR3 residues: CASSLASGRSGEQYF. CDR3 sequence (DNA): TGTGCCAGCAGCTTGGCTAGCGGGAGGTCGGGTGAGCAGTACTTC.

Comment on this clonotype: One end of the junction is discordant with germline, which a read error may explain. The chain is built from TRBV4-2 and TRBJ2-5; the match to TRBD2 covers 11 bases. Germline V lookup: CDR1 LGHNA, CDR2 YNFKEQ. There are 18 residues in the CDR3. CDR3 DNA sequence: TGTGCCAGCAGCCAGGCAGGACTAGCGGGCCTAGGTGAAGAGACCCGGTACTTC. Encoded protein: CASSQAGLAGLGEETRYF.

This chain's CDR3 is CSDGTSTTYF. CDR3 DNA: TGCAGCGACGGGACTAGCACAACGTATTTT. The genes are TRBV29-1 and TRBJ2-3, with TRBD2 matching over 9 bases. Germline V CDR1 and CDR2: SQVTM, ANQGSEA. V shed 7 bases and J 14 bases; nucleotides not matched to a gene: 7. This CDR3 has 10 residues.

This chain connects TRBV20-1 to TRBJ2-1, with 8 bases fitting TRBD2. The CDR3 runs 16 residues. After removal of 1 base from V and 0 bases from J, the junction contained 5 bases not matched to a gene. Germline values: CDR1 DFQATT, CDR2 SNEGSKA (reference sequence). CDR3 bases: TGCAGTGCTAGAGCCTTGGGGACTAGCTCCTACAATGAGCAGTTCTTC. Translation gives CSARALGTSSYNEQFF.

The sample holds a few counts of this clonotype. This chain uses TRBV6-6 with TRBJ1-2; D ambiguous. This CDR3 is built from 14 residues. The V end lost 5 bases, the J end lost 8 bases, and 18 bases lay between the germline ends. Germline-derived CDR1 and CDR2 are MNHNY and SVGAGI (reference sequence). The CDR3 DNA reads as TGTGCCAGCAGTCCCCCCCGAGACCTCGGCGGCTACACCTTC. Translation: CASSPPRDLGGYTF.